These 3 T cell receptor beta chains share one sample of origin, sequenced in a study of blood T cell repertoires in COVID-19. Assay: immunoSEQ multiplex PCR; the TCRdb copy retains only in-frame clones and omits some. The sample carries roughly 300,000 clones, around 87% recorded once. The sample consisted of peripheral blood. The receptors shown here come from a woman aged 45-60 years who had recovered from COVID-19.

The chain uses TRBV6-2 or TRBV6-3 and TRBJ2-5; no definite D call. CDR1 and CDR2 from the germline V gene are MNHEY and SVGEGT. CDR3 length: 11 amino acids. V was cut by 2 bases and J by 5 bases, with 3 bases left in between. The CDR3 DNA sequence: TGTGCCAGCAGTTACGCGGAGACCCAGTACTTC. Residues: CASSYAETQYF.

The rearrangement joins TRBV2 to TRBJ1-1; maybe TRBD1 (5 bases). Germline V gene sequence: CDR1 SNHLY, CDR2 FYNNEI. This CDR3 is 14 amino acids long. Trimming pared 4 bases from V and 5 bases from J, leaving 14 bases between. The CDR3 protein is CASSASPGRTEAFF. DNA for the CDR3: TGTGCCAGCAGTGCATCTCCAGGGAGGACTGAAGCTTTCTTT.

The chain is built from TRBV7-2 and TRBJ1-3; no firm D call. V was pared by 5 bases and J by 0 bases, with 5 bases between. The CDR3 length is 13 residues. The germline CDR1 and CDR2 sequences are SGHTA and FQGNSA. The CDR3 DNA follows: TGTGCCAGCAGCGCGTACTCTGGAAACACCATATATTTT. Translated: CASSAYSGNTIYF.